Presented here are 7 T cell receptor beta chains from one specimen sequenced in a study of blood T cells in healthy people across ages. Alongside a J-beta primer mix, a sample-barcoded 5' primer served in a second PCR lasting about 6 to 11 cycles. TCRdb reprocessed the 5' RACE reads via MiXCR and lists one record per CDR3 protein. The sample has some 700,000 distinct CDR3 sequences, 20% to 25% seen once. The sequenced sample consisted of blood. The receptor set was obtained from a man in his sixties or seventies in good health.

This clonotype was picked up many times. In nucleotides, the CDR3 is TGCAGCGTTGATCCAGGAGGTTTTGGCTACACCTTC. This codes for CSVDPGGFGYTF. The chain couples TRBV29-1 to TRBJ1-2; D gene unclear. The CDR3 loop spans 12 amino acids. V lost 3 bases to trimming and J lost 7 bases, with 12 bases between them. CDR1 and CDR2 from the germline V gene are SQVTM and ANQGSEA.

The sample holds a few counts of this clonotype. The gene calls are TRBV6-5 and TRBJ1-1; no definite D call. CDR1 is MNHEY, CDR2 SVGAGI, per germline. V was cut by 2 bases and J by 5 bases, with 18 bases left in between. CDR3 size: 16 residues. The CDR3: CASSYGSGGMATEAFF. The CDR3, as DNA: TGTGCCAGCAGTTACGGGTCAGGCGGGATGGCTACTGAAGCTTTCTTT.

The chain uses TRBV20-1 and TRBJ1-2; the D gene is possibly TRBD1 (5 bases). V shed 6 bases and J shed 0 bases, with 17 bases lying between them. There are 15 residues in the CDR3. The germline V gene encodes CDR1 DFQATT and CDR2 SNEGSKA (reference sequence). The chain's CDR3 is CSATLRRGANYGYTF. As DNA, the CDR3 is TGCAGTGCCACTCTCCGGAGAGGGGCTAACTATGGCTACACCTTC.

This clonotype was detected a few times. CDR3 in DNA: TGTGCCAGCAGTCACGGATGGGCAGACACAGATACGCAGTATTTT. It translates to CASSHGWADTDTQYF. This chain joins TRBV5-8 and TRBJ2-3; no clear D. Germline CDR1 reads SGHTS; CDR2 reads YDEGEE. This CDR3 has 15 amino acids. The V gene lost 5 bases and the J gene lost 2 bases, with 15 bases spanning the gap.

The chain is built from TRBV29-1 and TRBJ2-6; D call uncertain. Germline loops: CDR1 SQVTM, CDR2 ANQGSEA. CDR3 length equals 13 residues. The V end lost 3 bases, the J end lost 2 bases, and 5 bases lay between the germline ends. Here the CDR3 DNA reads TGCAGCGTTGATTATGCTGGGGCCAACGTCCTGACTTTC. Translated: CSVDYAGANVLTF. Drawing the rest from reference TRBV29-1 and TRBJ2-6, the complete variable domain is SAVISQKPSRDICQRGTSLTIQCQVDSQVTMMFWYRQQPGQSLTLIATANQGSEATYESGFVIDKFPISRPNLTFSTLTVSNMSPEDSSIYLCSVDYAGANVLTFGAGSRLTVL.

This clonotype was detected ten times or more. An end of the junction differs from the germline gene, which may be a read error. The CDR3 nucleotides read TGTGCCAGCAGTTACACAGCTAACACTGAAGCTTTCTTT. It encodes CASSYTANTEAFF. This chain connects TRBV5-1 to TRBJ1-1, with D unclear. CDR1 and CDR2 from the germline V gene are SGHRS and YFSETQ. The CDR3 covers 13 residues.

This clonotype has only a few counts. The V gene is TRBV10-2, the J gene TRBJ1-1; D might be TRBD1 (6 bases). Germline assignment: CDR1 WSHSY and CDR2 SAAADI. This CDR3 contains 13 residues. V was clipped by 6 bases and J by 1 base, with 9 bases between them. The CDR3 loop reads CASRVQGNTEAFF. The CDR3 DNA sequence: TGCGCCAGCAGAGTACAGGGGAACACTGAAGCTTTCTTT.